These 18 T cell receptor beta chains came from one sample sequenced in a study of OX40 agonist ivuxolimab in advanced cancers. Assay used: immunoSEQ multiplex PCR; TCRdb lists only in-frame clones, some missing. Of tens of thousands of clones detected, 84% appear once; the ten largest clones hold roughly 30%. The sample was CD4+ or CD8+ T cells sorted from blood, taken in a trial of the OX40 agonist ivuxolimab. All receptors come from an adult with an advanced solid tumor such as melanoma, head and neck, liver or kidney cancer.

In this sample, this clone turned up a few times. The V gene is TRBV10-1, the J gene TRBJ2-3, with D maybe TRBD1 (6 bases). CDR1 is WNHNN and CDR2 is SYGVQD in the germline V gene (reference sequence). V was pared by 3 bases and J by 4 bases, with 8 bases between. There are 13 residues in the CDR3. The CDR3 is CASSDRGPDTQYF. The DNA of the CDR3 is TGCGCCAGCAGTGACAGGGGCCCAGATACGCAGTATTTT.

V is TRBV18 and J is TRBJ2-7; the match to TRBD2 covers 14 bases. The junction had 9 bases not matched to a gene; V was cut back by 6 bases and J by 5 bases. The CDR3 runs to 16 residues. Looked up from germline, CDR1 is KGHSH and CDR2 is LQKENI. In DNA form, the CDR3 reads TGTGCCAGCTCCCGATCCGGGACTAGCGGGAGCGACGAGCAGTACTTC. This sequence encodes CASSRSGTSGSDEQYF. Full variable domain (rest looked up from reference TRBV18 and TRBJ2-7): NAGVMQNPRHLVRRRGQEARLRCSPMKGHSHVYWYRQLPEEGLKFMVYLQKENIIDESGMPKERFSAEFPKEGPSILRIQQVVRGDSAAYFCASSRSGTSGSDEQYFGPGTRLTVT.

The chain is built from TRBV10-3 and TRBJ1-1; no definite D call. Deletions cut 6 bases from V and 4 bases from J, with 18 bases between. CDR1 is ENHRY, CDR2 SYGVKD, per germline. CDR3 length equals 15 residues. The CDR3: CAISAGPFTGTEAFF. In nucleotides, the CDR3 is TGTGCCATCAGCGCCGGACCCTTTACGGGCACTGAAGCTTTCTTT.

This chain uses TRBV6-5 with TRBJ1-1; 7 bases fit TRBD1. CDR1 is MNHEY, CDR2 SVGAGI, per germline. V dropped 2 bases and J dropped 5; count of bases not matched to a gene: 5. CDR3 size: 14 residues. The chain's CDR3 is CASSYGPGQTEAFF. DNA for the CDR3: TGTGCCAGCAGTTACGGTCCGGGACAGACTGAAGCTTTCTTT.

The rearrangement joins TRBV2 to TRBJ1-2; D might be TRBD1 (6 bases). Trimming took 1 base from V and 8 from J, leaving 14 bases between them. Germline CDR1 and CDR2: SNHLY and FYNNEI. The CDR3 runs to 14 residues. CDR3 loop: CASSEVVGQRGYTF. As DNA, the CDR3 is TGTGCCAGCAGTGAAGTCGTGGGACAACGAGGCTACACCTTC.

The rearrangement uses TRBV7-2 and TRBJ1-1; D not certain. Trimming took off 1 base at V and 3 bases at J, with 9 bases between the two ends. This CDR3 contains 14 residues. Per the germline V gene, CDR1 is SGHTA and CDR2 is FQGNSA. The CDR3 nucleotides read TGTGCCAGCAGCTTAGTTGGACGGGACACTGAAGCTTTCTTT. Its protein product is CASSLVGRDTEAFF.

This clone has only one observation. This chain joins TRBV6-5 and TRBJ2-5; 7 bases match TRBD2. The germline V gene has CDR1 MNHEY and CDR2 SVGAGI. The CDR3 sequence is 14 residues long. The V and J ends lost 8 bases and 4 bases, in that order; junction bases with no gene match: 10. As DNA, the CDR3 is TGTGCCAGCTGGGGGGAGGGCCGTTTAGAGACCCAGTACTTC. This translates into CASWGEGRLETQYF.

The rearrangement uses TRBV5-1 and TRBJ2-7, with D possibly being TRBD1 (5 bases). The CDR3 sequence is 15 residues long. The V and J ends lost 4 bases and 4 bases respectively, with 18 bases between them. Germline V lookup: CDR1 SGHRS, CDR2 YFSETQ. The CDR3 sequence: CASSTRTTAGYEQYF. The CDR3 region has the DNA TGCGCCAGCAGCACTCGGACGACCGCAGGGTACGAGCAGTACTTC.

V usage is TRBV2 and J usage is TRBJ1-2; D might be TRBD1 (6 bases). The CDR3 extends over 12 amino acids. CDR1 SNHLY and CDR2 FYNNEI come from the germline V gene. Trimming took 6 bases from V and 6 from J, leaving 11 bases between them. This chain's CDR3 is CASRPNRDGYTF. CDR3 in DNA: TGTGCCAGCAGGCCCAACAGGGATGGCTACACCTTC.

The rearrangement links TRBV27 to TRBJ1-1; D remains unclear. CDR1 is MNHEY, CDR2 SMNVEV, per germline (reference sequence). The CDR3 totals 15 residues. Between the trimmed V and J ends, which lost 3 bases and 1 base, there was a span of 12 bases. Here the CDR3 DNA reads TGTGCCAGCAGTTTTATCGGGAGGACGAACACTGAAGCTTTCTTT. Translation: CASSFIGRTNTEAFF.

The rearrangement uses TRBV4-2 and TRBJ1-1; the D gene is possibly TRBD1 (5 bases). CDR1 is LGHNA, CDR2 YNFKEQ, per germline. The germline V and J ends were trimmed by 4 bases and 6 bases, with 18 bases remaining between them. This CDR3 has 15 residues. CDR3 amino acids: CASSPGGARGAEAFF. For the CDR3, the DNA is TGTGCCAGCAGCCCAGGAGGAGCGAGGGGCGCTGAAGCTTTCTTT.

The CDR3 here is CASSTRGREGPNTEAFF. CDR3 sequence (DNA): TGTGCCAGTAGTACTAGGGGTCGGGAAGGGCCTAACACTGAAGCTTTCTTT. The V gene is TRBV19, the J gene TRBJ1-1; the D gene is possibly TRBD1 (5 bases). The CDR3 has 17 residues. Between the trimmed V and J ends, which lost 4 bases and 2 bases, there was a span of 20 bases. Germline V gene sequence: CDR1 LNHDA, CDR2 SQIVND (reference sequence).

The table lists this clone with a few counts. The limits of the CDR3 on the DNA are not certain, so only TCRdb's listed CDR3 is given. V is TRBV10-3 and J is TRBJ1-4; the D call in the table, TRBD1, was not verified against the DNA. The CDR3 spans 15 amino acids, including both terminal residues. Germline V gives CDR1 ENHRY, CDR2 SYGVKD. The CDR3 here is CAISGTPSVREKLFF.

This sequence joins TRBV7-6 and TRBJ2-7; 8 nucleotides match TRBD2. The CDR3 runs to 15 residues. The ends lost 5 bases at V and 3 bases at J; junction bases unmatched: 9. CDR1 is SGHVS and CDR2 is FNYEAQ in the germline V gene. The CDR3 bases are TGTGCCAGCAGCGCCAGCGGGGGCGGAGGCTACGAGCAGTACTTC. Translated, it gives CASSASGGGGYEQYF.

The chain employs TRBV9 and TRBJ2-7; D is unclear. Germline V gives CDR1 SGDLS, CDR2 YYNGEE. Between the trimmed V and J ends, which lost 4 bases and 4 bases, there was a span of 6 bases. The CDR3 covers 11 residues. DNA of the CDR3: TGTGCCAGCAGCTCCGGATACGAGCAGTACTTC. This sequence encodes CASSSGYEQYF.

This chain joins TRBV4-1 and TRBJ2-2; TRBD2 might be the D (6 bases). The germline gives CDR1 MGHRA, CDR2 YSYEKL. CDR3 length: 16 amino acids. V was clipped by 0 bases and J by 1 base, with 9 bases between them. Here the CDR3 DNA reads TGCGCCAGCAGCCAAGAAACGGGACTGAACACCGGGGAGCTGTTTTTT. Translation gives CASSQETGLNTGELFF.

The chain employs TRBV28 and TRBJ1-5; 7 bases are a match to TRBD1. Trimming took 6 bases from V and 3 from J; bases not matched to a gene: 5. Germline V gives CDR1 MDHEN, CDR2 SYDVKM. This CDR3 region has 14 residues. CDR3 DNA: TGTGCCAGCAGGGGACAGCCCGACAATCAGCCCCAGCATTTT. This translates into CASRGQPDNQPQHF.

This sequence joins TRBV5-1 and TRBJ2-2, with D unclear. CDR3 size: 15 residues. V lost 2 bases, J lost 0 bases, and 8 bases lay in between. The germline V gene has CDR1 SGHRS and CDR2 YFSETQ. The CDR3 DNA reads TGCGCCAGCAGCTTCTCGACACCGAACACCGGGGAGCTGTTTTTT. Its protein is CASSFSTPNTGELFF. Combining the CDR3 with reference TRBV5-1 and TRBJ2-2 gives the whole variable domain KAGVTQTPRYLIKTRGQQVTLSCSPISGHRSVSWYQQTPGQGLQFLFEYFSETQRNKGNFPGRFSGRQFSNSRSEMNVSTLELGDSALYLCASSFSTPNTGELFFGEGSRLTVL.